One and the same sample provided the 18 T cell receptor beta chains below, sequenced in a study of Ad26.COV2.S vaccination and SARS-CoV-2 variants. This table comes from immunoSEQ multiplex PCR, and its TCRdb copy is limited to in-frame clones, with some not included. The table records some 320,000 clones, just over 85% of them present only once. Treatment indicated: 15 to 20 received Ad26.COV2.S at low or high dose, single or two shots; 5 received placebo; per-sample allocation not given. At day 63 after the first vaccine or placebo injection, samples were drawn. The sample was peripheral blood, taken in a trial of Ad26.COV2.S vaccine versus placebo. These receptors were obtained from a person between 18 and 59 years old who received the Ad26.COV2.S COVID-19 vaccine or a placebo.

This clone was detected a few times. V and J are TRBV5-1 and TRBJ1-3, with TRBD1 identical over 7 bases. V was clipped by 0 bases and J by 0 bases; unmatched bases: 6. Germline V CDR1 and CDR2: SGHRS, YFSETQ. The CDR3 extends over 17 amino acids. The CDR3 DNA is TGCGCCAGCAGCTTGGCCTACGGACAGGCCTCTGGAAACACCATATATTTT. This sequence encodes CASSLAYGQASGNTIYF.

V gene TRBV5-6 combines with J gene TRBJ2-4; TRBD1 aligns across 7 bases. Trimming cost V 4 bases and J 0 bases; bases outside gene matches: 4. Germline V gene lookup returns CDR1 SGHDT and CDR2 YYEEEE. The CDR3 sequence is 15 residues long. In DNA, the CDR3 is TGTGCCAGCAGCCCGGGACAGTTAGCCAAAAACATTCAGTACTTC. Translated: CASSPGQLAKNIQYF.

This clone came up once. The V gene is TRBV5-1, the J gene TRBJ1-2, with a possible D match to TRBD1 (6 bases). The CDR3 has 15 residues. Germline V gene sequence: CDR1 SGHRS, CDR2 YFSETQ. V lost 6 bases and J lost 4, with 19 bases in between. CDR3 protein: CASTIGAGVSYGYTF. The CDR3 bases are TGCGCCAGCACCATAGGGGCAGGGGTCTCCTATGGCTACACCTTC.

V and J are TRBV21-1 and TRBJ2-7; no check of the table's D call, TRBD2, against the DNA was made. TRBV21-1 is deemed a pseudogene. The CDR3 is 12 residues long. The CDR3 nucleotides read TGTGCCAGCAGCGGCCGGGTCTACGAGCAGTACTTC. Its protein is CASSGRVYEQYF.

V and J are TRBV11-1 and TRBJ2-2; D remains unclear. CDR3 length: 13 residues. The germline V and J ends were trimmed by 5 bases and 7 bases, with 11 bases remaining between them. CDR1 and CDR2 (germline): SGHAT, FQDESV (reference sequence). In DNA form, the CDR3 reads TGTGCCAGCAGCCTAATGGACCGCGGGGAGCTGTTTTTT. The encoded protein is CASSLMDRGELFF. The variable domain in full, with the rest retrieved from reference TRBV11-1 and TRBJ2-2, is EAEVAQSPRYKITEKSQAVAFWCDPISGHATLYWYRQILGQGPELLVQFQDESVVDDSQLPKDRFSAERLKGVDSTLKIQPAELGDSAMYLCASSLMDRGELFFGEGSRLTVL.

The chain couples TRBV2 to TRBJ2-1, with a weak D call TRBD2 (6 bases). V was trimmed by 4 bases and J by 4 bases, leaving 14 bases between them. The CDR3 consists of 15 residues. Per germline, CDR1 SNHLY and CDR2 FYNNEI. The CDR3: CASSAGLARYNEQFF. DNA of the CDR3: TGTGCCAGCAGTGCGGGTCTAGCGAGGTACAATGAGCAGTTCTTC. The variable domain in full, completed from reference TRBV2 and TRBJ2-1, reads EPEVTQTPSHQVTQMGQEVILRCVPISNHLYFYWYRQILGQKVEFLVSFYNNEISEKSEIFDDQFSVERPDGSNFTLKIRSTKLEDSAMYFCASSAGLARYNEQFFGPGTRLTVL.

This chain joins TRBV4-1 and TRBJ2-7, with 7 bases matching TRBD1. The trim removed 0 bases at V and 0 bases at J, leaving 2 bases unmatched. Germline CDR1 and CDR2: MGHRA and YSYEKL. The CDR3 has 15 residues. The CDR3 DNA is TGCGCCAGCAGCCAAGAGACAGGGAGCTCCTACGAGCAGTACTTC. Protein product: CASSQETGSSYEQYF.

This clone was seen at least ten times. V is TRBV6-2 or TRBV6-3 and J is TRBJ2-7; a weak D match, TRBD1 (6 bases). In germline, CDR1 is MNHEY, CDR2 SVGEGT. Trimming took off 2 bases at V and 3 bases at J, with 8 bases between the two ends. This CDR3 spans 13 amino acids. The CDR3 spells CASSYQQGYEQYF. As DNA, the CDR3 is TGTGCCAGCAGTTACCAACAGGGCTACGAGCAGTACTTC.

The rearrangement joins TRBV7-2 to TRBJ2-7; 8 positions match TRBD2. Per germline, CDR1 SGHTA and CDR2 FQGNSA. This CDR3 has 15 amino acids. Trimming at V came to 8 bases and at J to 2 bases, leaving 11 bases not matched to a gene. CDR3 DNA sequence: TGTGCCAGCTCCGCAGGGCGGGGGGTAGCCTACGAGCAGTACTTC. Translating gives CASSAGRGVAYEQYF.

The J gene is TRBJ1-1, the V gene TRBV18, with a tentative D call TRBD1 (5 bases). V was trimmed by 3 bases and J by 5 bases, leaving 13 bases between them. Germline V gene sequence: CDR1 KGHSH, CDR2 LQKENI. The CDR3 spans 14 residues. For the CDR3, the DNA is TGTGCCAGCTCACCCCAAAGGGAGGGGACTGAAGCTTTCTTT. Protein sequence: CASSPQREGTEAFF.

The chain combines TRBV20-1 with TRBJ1-5, with D hard to call. The germline V and J ends were trimmed by 3 bases and 3 bases, with 18 bases remaining between them. Germline CDR1 and CDR2: DFQATT and SNEGSKA (reference sequence). The CDR3 runs 16 residues. The CDR3 reads CSASHHPRVNNQPQHF. The CDR3 DNA reads TGCAGTGCTAGTCACCACCCCCGGGTCAACAATCAGCCCCAGCATTTT.

This clone was seen just once. V usage is TRBV9 and J usage is TRBJ2-1; weak D call: TRBD1 (6 bases). The germline V and J ends were trimmed by 4 bases and 0 bases, with 11 bases remaining between them. The CDR3 contains 15 residues. The germline CDR1 and CDR2 sequences are SGDLS and YYNGEE. The CDR3 sequence is CASSSRGDSYNEQFF. CDR3 bases: TGTGCCAGCAGCTCCAGGGGAGACTCCTACAATGAGCAGTTCTTC.

This clone was seen a few times. The V call is TRBV5-1, the J call TRBJ2-1; D is perhaps TRBD1 (5 bases). Germline CDR1 SGHRS, CDR2 YFSETQ. The CDR3 has 13 residues. V lost 2 bases, J lost 7 bases, and 10 bases lay in between. The CDR3 loop is CASSFDQGNEQFF. The CDR3 bases are TGCGCCAGCAGCTTCGATCAGGGAAATGAGCAGTTCTTC.

This sequence joins TRBV11-2 and TRBJ2-7; D remains unclear. The CDR3 totals 14 residues. CDR1 and CDR2 (germline): SGHAT, FQNNGV. The V gene lost 4 bases and the J gene lost 0 bases, with 10 bases spanning the gap. The CDR3 region has the DNA TGTGCCAGCAGCTCACGGGCAAGCTCCTACGAGCAGTACTTC. Its translation is CASSSRASSYEQYF.

This sequence joins TRBV4-2 and TRBJ1-1, with D possibly being TRBD1 (5 bases). V was shortened by 4 bases and J by 3 bases, with 12 bases between the two germline ends. Germline CDR1 LGHNA, CDR2 YNFKEQ. The CDR3 contains 14 residues. In DNA, the CDR3 is TGTGCCAGCAGCCTTAATACAGGTTACACTGAAGCTTTCTTT. Its translation is CASSLNTGYTEAFF.

Only a few counts were recorded for this clone. The gene calls are TRBV19 and TRBJ1-6; 10 nucleotides line up with TRBD1. CDR3 size: 22 residues. Germline loops: CDR1 LNHDA, CDR2 SQIVND (reference sequence). V shed 6 bases and J 0 bases; nucleotides not matched to a gene: 20. CDR3 in amino acids: CASRNSLDRDRGYSSYNSPLHF. CDR3 sequence (DNA): TGTGCCAGTAGGAACTCCCTTGACCGGGACAGGGGCTATAGCTCCTATAATTCACCCCTCCACTTT.

Comments on this clone: Other nucleotide sequences from this sample produce the same CDR3. The CDR3 nucleotides are TGTGCCAGCAGCTTAGGGGGTAACTATGGCTACACCTTC. Amino acids: CASSLGGNYGYTF. This chain connects TRBV11-2 to TRBJ1-2; no clear D. The CDR3 covers 13 residues. V was trimmed by 1 base and J by 1 base, leaving 4 bases between them. The V gene's germline CDR1 is SGHAT and CDR2 FQNNGV.

The chain recombines TRBV3-1 (or the pseudogene TRBV3-2) with TRBJ1-3; no reliable D call. V was trimmed by 0 bases and J by 0 bases, leaving 12 bases between them. Germline V lookup: CDR1 LGHDT, CDR2 YNNKEL (reference sequence). This CDR3 has 17 residues. CDR3 region: CASSQDVPRSSGNTIYF. CDR3 sequence (DNA): TGTGCCAGCAGCCAAGATGTTCCGCGGAGCTCTGGAAACACCATATATTTT.